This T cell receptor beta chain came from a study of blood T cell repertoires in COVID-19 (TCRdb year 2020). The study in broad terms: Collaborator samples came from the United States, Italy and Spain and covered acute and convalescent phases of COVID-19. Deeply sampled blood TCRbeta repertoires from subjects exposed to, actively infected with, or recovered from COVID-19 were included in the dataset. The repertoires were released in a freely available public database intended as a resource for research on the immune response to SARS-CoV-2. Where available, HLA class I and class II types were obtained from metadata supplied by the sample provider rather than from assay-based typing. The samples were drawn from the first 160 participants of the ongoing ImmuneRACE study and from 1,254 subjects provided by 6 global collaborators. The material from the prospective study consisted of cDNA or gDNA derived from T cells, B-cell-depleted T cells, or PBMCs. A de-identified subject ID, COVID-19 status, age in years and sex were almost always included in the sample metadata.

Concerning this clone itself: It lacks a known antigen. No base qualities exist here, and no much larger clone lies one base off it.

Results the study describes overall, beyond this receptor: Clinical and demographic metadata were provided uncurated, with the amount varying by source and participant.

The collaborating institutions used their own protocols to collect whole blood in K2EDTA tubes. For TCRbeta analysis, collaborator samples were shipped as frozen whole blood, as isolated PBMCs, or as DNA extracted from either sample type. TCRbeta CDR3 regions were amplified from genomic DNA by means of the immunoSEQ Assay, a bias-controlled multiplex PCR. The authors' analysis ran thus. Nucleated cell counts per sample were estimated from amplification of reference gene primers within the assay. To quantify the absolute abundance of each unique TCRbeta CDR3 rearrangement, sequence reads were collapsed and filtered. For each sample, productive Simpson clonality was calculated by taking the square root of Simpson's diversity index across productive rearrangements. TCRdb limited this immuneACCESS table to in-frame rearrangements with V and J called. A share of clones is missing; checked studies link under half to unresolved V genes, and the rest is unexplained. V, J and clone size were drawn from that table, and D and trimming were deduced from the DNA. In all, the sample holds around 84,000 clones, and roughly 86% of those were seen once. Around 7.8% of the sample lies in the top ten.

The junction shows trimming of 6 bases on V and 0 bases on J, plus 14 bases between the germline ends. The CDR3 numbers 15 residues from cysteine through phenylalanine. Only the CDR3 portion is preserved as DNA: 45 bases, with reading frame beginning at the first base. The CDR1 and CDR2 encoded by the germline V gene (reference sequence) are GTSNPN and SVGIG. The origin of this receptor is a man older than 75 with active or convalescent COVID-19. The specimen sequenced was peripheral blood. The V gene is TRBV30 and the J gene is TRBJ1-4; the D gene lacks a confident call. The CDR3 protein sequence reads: CACQPTGATNEKLFF. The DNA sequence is TGTGCCTGCCAGCCTACCGGGGCAACTAATGAAAAACTGTTTTTT.